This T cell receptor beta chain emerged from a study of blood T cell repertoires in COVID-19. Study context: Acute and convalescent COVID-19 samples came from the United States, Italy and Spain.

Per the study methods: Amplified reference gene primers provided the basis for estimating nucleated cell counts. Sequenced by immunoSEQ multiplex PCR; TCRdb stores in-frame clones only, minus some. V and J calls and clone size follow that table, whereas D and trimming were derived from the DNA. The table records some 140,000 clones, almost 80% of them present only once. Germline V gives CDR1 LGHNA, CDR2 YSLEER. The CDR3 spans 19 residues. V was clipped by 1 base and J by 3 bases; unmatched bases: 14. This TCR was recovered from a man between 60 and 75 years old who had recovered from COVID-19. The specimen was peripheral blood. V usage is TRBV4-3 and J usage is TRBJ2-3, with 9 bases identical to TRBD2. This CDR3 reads CASSQGPSGGPRGTDTQYF. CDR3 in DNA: TGCGCCAGCAGCCAAGGTCCCAGCGGGGGGCCCCGAGGGACAGATACGCAGTATTTT.